This TCR beta chain was sequenced in a study of T cells in Graves' hyperthyroidism and ophthalmopathy (dated by TCRdb to the late 2010s). In terms of the full investigation: Peripheral blood was sampled at the time of initial diagnosis, prior to any treatment. Prospective prediction of ophthalmopathy was tested in an independent validation cohort of 18 to 20 hyperthyroidism patients and 17 patients who later progressed to ophthalmopathy. The paper describes TCR Vbeta CDR3 sequencing of more than 120 peripheral blood samples, made up of 43 ophthalmopathy patients, 70 to 80 hyperthyroidism patients and some 17 progressor patients. Once sampling was done, hyperthyroidism patients were given methimazole at a starting dose of 30 mg daily, whereas ophthalmopathy patients were given high-dose intravenous methylprednisolone. In about 6 Graves' hyperthyroidism patients, the study also compared T-cell repertoires from thyroid tissue with T-cell repertoires from blood. TCR V-J signatures able to tell the groups apart were searched for in a discovery cohort of some 100 patients, of whom 40 to 45 had Graves' ophthalmopathy and around 58 had stable Graves' hyperthyroidism. The 100 discovery patients were randomly split 7:3 into training and test sets.

Ophthalmopathy patients had moderately to severely active disease, with a Clinical Activity Score of 3 or more, a NOSPECS grade of 4 or more, and a disease duration of less than 3 months. Any patient with an uncontrolled infection, another autoimmune disease, pregnancy or lactation was excluded. Diagnoses relied on clinical symptoms, serum thyroxine and TRAb, thyroid ultrasound and orbital computed tomography. Ficoll-Paque density gradient centrifugation was used to isolate PBMCs from about 9.4 ml of fresh peripheral blood. Total RNA was extracted using Trizol reagent, and RNA quality was assessed on an Agilent 2100 Bioanalyzer. General conclusions and limits of the study: Sample size was not statistically predetermined, and investigators were not blinded to group allocation. In cross-validation, a model built on a 13 V-J signature told ophthalmopathy apart from stable hyperthyroidism with under 90% sensitivity and roughly 82% specificity, and in testing the same model reached 80%/75%. In validation, the model predicted progression to ophthalmopathy with 55% to 71% sensitivity and over 72% specificity, a median of 6.5 months before onset. Most expanded thyroid clonotypes (frequency above 0.001) were also detected in blood, suggesting blood repertoires may reflect thyroid immune responses.

A word on this clonotype: The antigen it binds to is not known. A much larger clone sits a single nucleotide away, making a read error possible.

TCR beta CDR3 regions were amplified from RNA transcripts. The first round of RT-PCR for the TCR CDR3 was performed with the HTBI primer set and the Qiagen OneStep RT-PCR kit. The libraries were constructed in a second round of multiplex PCR and then size-selected and purified. Libraries were sequenced paired-end with 100 bp reads on an Illumina HiSeq2000. The original methods were these. Raw data were processed with SOAPnuke, discarding reads with adapters, uncalled bases, mean Phred below 15, or no exact constant-primer or identifier match. COPE v1.2.5 was used to merge high-quality paired reads, and clonotypes were defined as unique nucleotide sequences. MiTCR v1.1 was used to align clonotypes to the IMGT TRBV, TRBD and TRBJ reference segments. Only V-J combinations with frequency above 0.0001, covering approximately 99% of repertoires, were analysed. The TCS score was defined as the ratio of F50 (clonal expansion) to E x V (chaos), calculated using BLOSUM62-based TCRdist between CDR3 peptides within each V-J. Welch's t-statistics and random forest reduced just over 500 V-J features to 13, which were used in a naive Bayes classifier (R e1071). TCRdb handled the public reads itself, with Q25 trimming in fastp and clone calling in MiXCR, and kept productive beta chains. Each entry is one CDR3 protein sequence, shown with its most common DNA and genes. None of the V and J calls come from the authors' own analysis; TCRdb made them. The sample records more than 300,000 distinct CDR3 sequences, around 15% of which are singletons. The ten largest clones take up around a fifth of the sample.

The CDR3 starts with the cysteine, ends with the phenylalanine, and has 16 residues. Only the CDR3 DNA is retained, 48 bases long and in frame from the first base. CDR1 and CDR2 are drawn from the germline V gene (reference sequence): DFQATT, SNEGSKA. The germline ends are 15 bases apart after V is trimmed by 1 base and J by 0 bases. The sequence is built from TRBV20-1 and TRBJ2-5; tentative D gene TRBD1, with 6 bases matching. Sequencing was done on a sample of blood. This TCR was recovered from a woman aged 25 to 39 with Graves' ophthalmopathy. The sequenced DNA: TGCAGTGCTAGAGGTATCGACAGGTTGTACCAAGAGACCCAGTACTTC. Protein translation: CSARGIDRLYQETQYF.